These T cell receptor beta chains were read from a single sample in a study of technical replicates of blood from a handful of donors. Assay used: immunoSEQ multiplex PCR; TCRdb lists only in-frame clones, some missing. The sample lists about 80,000 clones, approximately 94% seen once, with about 0.4% in the top ten. Sample: T cells isolated from PBMCs. All receptors come from a human donor in good health. Each CDR3 is given with its conserved first and last residue. A D gene is named only where the DNA matches it firmly. For some rows the clone size is stated as once, few or many, or as a class when expanded; others skip it.

>TRBJ2-1|TRBD2|NA|TRBV29-1
TGCAGCGTTGAAGGAGTTAGCGGGAGCCAGAGGGGCTACAATGAGCAGTTCTTC
CSVEGVSGSQRGYNEQFF
>TRBJ1-3|NA|NA|TRBV6-5
TGTGCCAGCAGAAACAGAGTCTCTGGAAACACCATATATTTT
CASRNRVSGNTIYF
>TRBJ2-7|TRBD1|NA|TRBV11-2
TGTGCCAGCAGCTTGACAGGGACCACCTACGAGCAGTACTTC
CASSLTGTTYEQYF
>TRBJ1-2|TRBD1|once|TRBV14
TGTGCCAGCAGCGCCCGAACAGGGGCGGGAGGCTACACCTTC
CASSARTGAGGYTF
>TRBJ1-2|NA|NA|TRBV28
TGTGCCAGCAGTTCAACCAGCGAGGGCTACACCTTC
CASSSTSEGYTF
>TRBJ2-7|TRBD2|NA|TRBV27
TGTGCCAGCAGTTCCTTATGGACTAGCGGGGTACCCTACGAGCAGTACTTC
CASSSLWTSGVPYEQYF
>TRBJ2-2|TRBD1|NA|TRBV28
TGTGCCGCGTCGGACAGGTCGAACACCGGGGAGCTGTTTTTT
CAASDRSNTGELFF
>TRBJ2-5|TRBD1|NA|TRBV5-4
TGTGCCAGCAGCTACGGGACAGGGGGAGAGACCCAGTACTTC
CASSYGTGGETQYF
>TRBJ2-7|NA|NA|TRBV2
TGTGCCACCTTAGGCCAGGTCGCCGGCTACGAGCAGTACTTC
CATLGQVAGYEQYF
>TRBJ2-7|NA|NA|TRBV5-1
TGCGCCAGCAGCTTCGTCCAGGGCGAGCAGTACTTC
CASSFVQGEQYF
>TRBJ2-1|TRBD2|NA|TRBV4-1
TGCGCCAGCAGCCTACCCGAGCGGGAGTACGACAATGAGCAGTTCTTC
CASSLPEREYDNEQFF
>TRBJ1-1|NA|NA|TRBV21-1
TGTGCCAGCAGCCTGGACACTAACACTGAAGCTTTCTTT
CASSLDTNTEAFF
>TRBJ2-7|TRBD1|once|TRBV6-5
TGTGCCAGCAGTTACATTGGCCGACAGGGGATCTACGAGCAGTACTTC
CASSYIGRQGIYEQYF
>TRBJ2-7|TRBD1|NA|TRBV11-3
TGTGCCAGCAGCTTCGGGACAGGGGGCGAGCAGTACTTC
CASSFGTGGEQYF
>TRBJ2-1|TRBD2|NA|TRBV7-8
TGTGCCAGCAGCGCTCCTAGCGGTAGTTTCTTC
CASSAPSGSFF
>TRBJ2-3|NA|NA|TRBV21-1
TGTGCCAGCAGCAAGATCTTAAGAGGGCGAACAGATACGCAGTATTTT
CASSKILRGRTDTQYF
>TRBJ2-6|NA|NA|TRBV15
TGTGCCACCAGCAGCCCTAACCCGGGTCCCTCTGGGGCCAACGTCCTGACTTTC
CATSSPNPGPSGANVLTF
>TRBJ1-5|TRBD1|NA|TRBV4-2
TGTGCCAGCAGCCAAGAACAGGGGACTAGCAATCAGCCCCAGCATTTT
CASSQEQGTSNQPQHF
>TRBJ1-2|NA|NA|TRBV28
TGTGCCAGCAGCTCACCCGACAGGTCCGGCTACACCTTC
CASSSPDRSGYTF
>TRBJ1-1|NA|NA|TRBV6-6
TGTGCCAGCAGTTCACAGGGATCCAACACTGAAGCTTTCTTT
CASSSQGSNTEAFF
>TRBJ2-3|TRBD1|NA|TRBV4-3
TGCGCCAGCAGCCACCCTCCGGGACAGGGTATCAAGCGGTTAAGCACAGATACGCAGTATTTT
CASSHPPGQGIKRLSTDTQYF
>TRBJ2-5|NA|NA|TRBV2
TGTGCCAGCAGTGAAGAGCCCCCGGAGACCCAGTACTTC
CASSEEPPETQYF
>TRBJ2-1|TRBD1|NA|TRBV19
TGTGCCAGTCGGTCGGGACAGGGGATTCGTTCTGGTGAGCAGTTCTTC
CASRSGQGIRSGEQFF
>TRBJ1-2|NA|NA|TRBV27
TGTGCCAGCAGCCTCCAGGGGCCCTATGGCTACACCTTC
CASSLQGPYGYTF
>TRBJ2-7|NA|NA|TRBV28
TGTGCCACTAATACACAGGGAAGGCACGAGCAGTACTTC
CATNTQGRHEQYF
>TRBJ2-5|NA|NA|TRBV7-9
TGTGCCAGCAGCTTAGCTCGACTACCGACCAGTGAGACCCAGTACTTC
CASSLARLPTSETQYF
>TRBJ2-1|TRBD2|NA|TRBV5-6
TGTGCCAGCAGCTTAGATAGCGGGATAGGGTCCTACAATGAGCAGTTCTTC
CASSLDSGIGSYNEQFF
>TRBJ1-1|NA|NA|TRBV19
TGTGCCAGTAGTATAGATCTCAGGCAACCTGAAGCTTTCTTT
CASSIDLRQPEAFF
>TRBJ1-1|NA|NA|TRBV28
TGTGCCAGCAACTTAGTGGGACCCGGGGGCACTGAAGCTTTCTTT
CASNLVGPGGTEAFF
>TRBJ1-2|NA|NA|TRBV28
TGTGCCTTATACGGGTCGAACTATGGCTACACCTTC
CALYGSNYGYTF
>TRBJ1-2|TRBD1|NA|TRBV4-2
TGTGCCAGCAGCCAAGTAATACAGGGGGCATTGATTAACTATGGCTACACCTTC
CASSQVIQGALINYGYTF
>TRBJ1-2|TRBD1|NA|TRBV19
TGTGCCAGTAGAACAGACAGGGACGACTATGGCTACACCTTC
CASRTDRDDYGYTF
>TRBJ2-2|TRBD2|once|TRBV7-9
TGTGCCAGCAGGGGACTAGCCGGGGAGCTGTTTTTT
CASRGLAGELFF
>TRBJ2-1|TRBD1|NA|TRBV7-9
TGTGCCAGCAGCTTGGATCCGACAGGGGGCTTGAGCGATGAGCAGTTCTTC
CASSLDPTGGLSDEQFF
>TRBJ1-2|TRBD1|NA|TRBV6-1
TGTGCCAGCATAAGGACAGGGGACCTCTTCTATGGCTACACCTTC
CASIRTGDLFYGYTF
>TRBJ1-4|TRBD1|NA|TRBV7-9
TGTGCCAGCAGCATAGGACAGGGAGATGAAACATTTGGAAAACTGTTTTTT
CASSIGQGDETFGKLFF
>TRBJ2-7|TRBD2|NA|TRBV30
TGTGCCTGGAGCCCGGGACTAGGGGGCGAGCAGTACTTC
CAWSPGLGGEQYF
>TRBJ2-3|NA|NA|TRBV19
TGTGCCAGTAGCCCCCGGGCGGGGGCTGGGGGTACGCAGTATTTT
CASSPRAGAGGTQYF
>TRBJ2-3|TRBD1|NA|TRBV28
TGTGCCAGCAGTTCTCCCGGGACAGGGGCCACAGATACGCAGTATTTT
CASSSPGTGATDTQYF
>TRBJ2-4|TRBD2|NA|TRBV11-3
TGTGCCAGCAGCTCTACCCTCGGGAGGCTAGAAGTCATTCAGTACTTC
CASSSTLGRLEVIQYF
>TRBJ2-1|NA|NA|TRBV9
TGTGCCAGCAGCCCCACCCTGTTCGTCACTGGTGAGCAGTTCTTC
CASSPTLFVTGEQFF
>TRBJ2-1|TRBD2|once|TRBV6-5
TGTGCCAGCAGTTGGAGTAGCGGGAGTAATGAGCAGTTCTTC
CASSWSSGSNEQFF
>TRBJ2-2|NA|NA|TRBV10-3
TGTGCCATCAGTGACCATCACTCCAACACCGGGGAGCTGTTTTTT
CAISDHHSNTGELFF
>TRBJ1-2|NA|once|TRBV29-1
TGCAGCGCACAGGGTAACTATGGCTACACCTTC
CSAQGNYGYTF
>TRBJ1-1|NA|NA|TRBV4-3
TGCGCCAGCAGCCAAGAAATACAGCTTAACACTGAAGCTTTCTTT
CASSQEIQLNTEAFF
>TRBJ2-3|TRBD2|NA|TRBV11-2
TGTGCCAGCAGCTTAGTAATAGCGGGACAAGATACGCAGTATTTT
CASSLVIAGQDTQYF
>TRBJ2-7|NA|NA|TRBV19
TGTGCCAGTAGTCCTTTCTTGACACGCTCCTACGAGCAGTACTTC
CASSPFLTRSYEQYF
>TRBJ2-3|NA|NA|TRBV7-9
TGTGCCAGCAGCTTAGTAGTAGCGGGCACAGATACGCAGTATTTT
CASSLVVAGTDTQYF
>TRBJ2-1|NA|NA|TRBV6-1
TGTGCCATCTCCTCGAGTGGAGACAATGAGCAGTTCTTC
CAISSSGDNEQFF
>TRBJ2-3|NA|NA|TRBV10-3
TGTGCCATCAGTGCTATGGACTCACAGTATTTT
CAISAMDSQYF
>TRBJ2-5|TRBD1|NA|TRBV11-2
TGTGCCAGCAGCTTAAGCATTGTAGGGGGCAATAAGGAGACCCAGTACTTC
CASSLSIVGGNKETQYF
>TRBJ2-2|TRBD2|NA|TRBV7-7
TGTGCCAGCAGCTTGGCTAGCGGGAGGGCTACCGGGGAGCTGTTTTTT
CASSLASGRATGELFF
>TRBJ1-1|NA|NA|TRBV7-9
TGTGCCAGCAGCTTACCTCTAGGCACTGAAGCTTTCTTT
CASSLPLGTEAFF
>TRBJ1-4|NA|NA|TRBV7-8
TGTGCCAGCAGCTTAGGACAAGCAACTAATGAAAAACTGTTTTTT
CASSLGQATNEKLFF